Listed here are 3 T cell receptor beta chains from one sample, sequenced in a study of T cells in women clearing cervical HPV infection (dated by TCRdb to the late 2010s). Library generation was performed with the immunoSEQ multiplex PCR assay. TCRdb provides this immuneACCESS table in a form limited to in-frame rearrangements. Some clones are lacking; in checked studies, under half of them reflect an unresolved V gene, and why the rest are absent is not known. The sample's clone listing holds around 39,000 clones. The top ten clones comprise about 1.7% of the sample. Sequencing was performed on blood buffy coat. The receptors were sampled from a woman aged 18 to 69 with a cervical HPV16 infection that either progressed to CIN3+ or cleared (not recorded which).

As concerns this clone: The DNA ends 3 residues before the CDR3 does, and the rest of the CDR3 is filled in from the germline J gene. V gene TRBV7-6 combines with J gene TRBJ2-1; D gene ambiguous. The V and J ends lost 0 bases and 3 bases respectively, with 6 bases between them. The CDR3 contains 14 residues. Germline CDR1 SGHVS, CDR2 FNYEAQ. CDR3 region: CASSLAGGYNEQFF. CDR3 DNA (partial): TGTGCCAGCAGCTTAGCTGGCGGCTACAATGAG.

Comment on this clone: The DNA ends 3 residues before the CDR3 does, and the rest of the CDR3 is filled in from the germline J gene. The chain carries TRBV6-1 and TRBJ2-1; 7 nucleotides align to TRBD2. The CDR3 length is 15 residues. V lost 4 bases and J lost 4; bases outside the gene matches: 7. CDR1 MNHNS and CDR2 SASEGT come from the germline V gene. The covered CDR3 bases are TGTGCCAGCAGTGGCCTGGGGGGAGGGTACAATGAG. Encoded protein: CASSGLGGGYNE. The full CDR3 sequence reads CASSGLGGGYNEQFF.

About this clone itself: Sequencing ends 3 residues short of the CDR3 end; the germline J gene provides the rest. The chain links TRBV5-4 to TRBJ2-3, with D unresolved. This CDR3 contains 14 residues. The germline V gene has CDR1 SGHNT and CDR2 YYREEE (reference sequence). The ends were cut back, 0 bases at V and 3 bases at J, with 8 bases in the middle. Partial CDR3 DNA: TGTGCCAGCAGCTTGGCTGGCTCGACAGATACG. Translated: CASSLAGSTDT. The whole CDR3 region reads CASSLAGSTDTQYF. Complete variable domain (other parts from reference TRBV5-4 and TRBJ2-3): ETGVTQSPTHLIKTRGQQVTLRCSSQSGHNTVSWYQQALGQGPQFIFQYYREEENGRGNFPPRFSGLQFPNYSSELNVNALELDDSALYLCASSLAGSTDTQYFGPGTRLTVL.